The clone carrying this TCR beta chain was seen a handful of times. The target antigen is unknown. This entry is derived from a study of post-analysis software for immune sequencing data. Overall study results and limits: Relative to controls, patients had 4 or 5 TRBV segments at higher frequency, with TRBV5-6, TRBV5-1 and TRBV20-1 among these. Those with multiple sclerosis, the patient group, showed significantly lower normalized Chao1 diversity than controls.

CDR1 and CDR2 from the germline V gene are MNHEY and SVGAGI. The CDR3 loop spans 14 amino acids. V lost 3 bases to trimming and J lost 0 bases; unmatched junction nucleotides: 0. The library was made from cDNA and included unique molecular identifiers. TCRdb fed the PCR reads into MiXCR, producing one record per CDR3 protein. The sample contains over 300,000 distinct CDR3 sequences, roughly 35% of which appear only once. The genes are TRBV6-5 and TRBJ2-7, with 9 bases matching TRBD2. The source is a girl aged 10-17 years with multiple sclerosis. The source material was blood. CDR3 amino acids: CASSYSGSSYEQYF. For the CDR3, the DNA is TGTGCCAGCAGTTATAGCGGGAGCTCCTACGAGCAGTACTTC.